This entry describes one T cell receptor (beta chain). There is no known antigen for this receptor. The record has no base qualities; no much larger clone is one base away. This record comes from a study of post-analysis software for immune sequencing data (dated by TCRdb to 2014 to 2015). In terms of the full investigation: The recorded disease courses included relapsing-remitting, secondary progressive and progressive-relapsing multiple sclerosis, and some patients had no subtype annotation. A subset of samples was prepared in parallel using single-end sample barcoding, then pooled and co-amplified after Illumina adapter ligation. The patient repertoires were set against 11 previously published healthy control repertoires from donors whose ages ranged from roughly 6 to 26 years.

TCR beta repertoires were profiled from peripheral blood of 13 young patients with multiple sclerosis to demonstrate the VDJtools post-analysis software. The multiple sclerosis patients were children and adolescents ranging in age from about 6 to 16 years. Overall results and qualifications from the work: Compared with controls, multiple sclerosis patients had significantly lower normalized Chao1 diversity, a finding suggesting substantial peripheral T-cell clonal expansion. Patients showed significantly higher frequencies than controls for five TRBV segments, among them TRBV5-6, TRBV5-1 and TRBV20-1. The multiple sclerosis patient group was slightly younger than the control group. Strong co-clustering of samples prepared in the same batch was shown by direct clustering with F measure, prompting a batch-effect correction.

Libraries came from PCR. The listed sequencing device is Illumina HiSeq 2500. To reduce PCR and sequencing biases, unique molecular identifiers were built into the TCR beta cDNA libraries. About 0.5 million cDNA molecules were obtained for every 1 to 10 million input T cells, so each molecule roughly corresponded to one T cell. The same protocol used for the earlier healthy control dataset was applied to prepare and sequence the patient libraries. Within a given batch, samples were prepared together, multiplexed and sequenced on the same HiSeq lane. The authors' pipeline ran thus. Raw barcoded reads were processed with MIGEC, and single-read molecular identifier groups were discarded before consensus assembly and CDR3 extraction. Clonotype tables were post-analysed with VDJtools, normalizing diversity by down-sampling all datasets to the smallest sample size. Repertoire overlap clustering matched CDR3 amino acid but not nucleotide sequences to correct batch-related cross-sample contamination. The public reads were quality trimmed at Q25 with fastp and then assembled into clones with MiXCR by TCRdb, keeping productive beta chains. When rows share a CDR3 protein, they turn into one entry using the most common DNA and genes. These V and J calls are TCRdb output, not the study's own analysis. The sample table lists roughly 700,000 distinct CDR3 sequences, roughly 29% of them with a count of one. The ten largest make up around 0.6% of the sample.

Here V drops 4 bases and J drops 15 bases, and the junction holds 12 bases not matched to any gene. Reading from cysteine to phenylalanine, the CDR3 counts 13 amino acids. Only CDR3 DNA remains: 39 bases, in frame from the first base. Looking up the germline V gene yields CDR1 MDHEN and CDR2 SYDVKM. Sequencing was done on a sample of blood. The TCR was taken from a girl aged 5-17 years with multiple sclerosis. The chain employs TRBV28 and TRBJ2-1, with 7 central nucleotides matching TRBD2. For the CDR3, the sequence is CASSSDRDYRWFF. The nucleotide sequence is TGTGCCAGCAGTTCAGATAGGGACTACCGGTGGTTCTTC.